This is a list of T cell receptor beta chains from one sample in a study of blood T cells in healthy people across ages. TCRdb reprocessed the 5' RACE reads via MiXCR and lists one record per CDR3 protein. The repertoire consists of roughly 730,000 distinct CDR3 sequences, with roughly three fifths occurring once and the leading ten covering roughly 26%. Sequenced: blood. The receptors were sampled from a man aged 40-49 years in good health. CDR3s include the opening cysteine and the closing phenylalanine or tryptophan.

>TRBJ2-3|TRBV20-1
CSALPRRTDTQYF
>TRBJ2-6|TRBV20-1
CSASFTSGANVLTF
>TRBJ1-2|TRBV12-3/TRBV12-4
CASSIRPEPPYGYTF
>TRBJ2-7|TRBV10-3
CAISESGLAGGLYEQYF
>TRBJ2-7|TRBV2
CARNDPEARSYEQYF
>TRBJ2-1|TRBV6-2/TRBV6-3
CASSYVWDQETQFF
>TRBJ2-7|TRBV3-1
CASSHITYEQYF
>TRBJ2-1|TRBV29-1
CSVWLAIKEQFF
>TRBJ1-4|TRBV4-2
CASSRSEPAGSNEKLFF
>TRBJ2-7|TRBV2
CASSDPPWASYEQYF
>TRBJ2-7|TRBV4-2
CASSQDKRLAGSAGEQYF
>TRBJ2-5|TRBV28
CASSLRQGHQETQYF
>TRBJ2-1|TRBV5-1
CASSFSLGVKFF
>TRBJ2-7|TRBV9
CASSAGRGPYNEQYF
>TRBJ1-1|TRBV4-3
CASSPLLGTEAFF
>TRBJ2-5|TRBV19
CASSSGQGAAETQYF
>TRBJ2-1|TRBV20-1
CSAALAEYYNEQFF
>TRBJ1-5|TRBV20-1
CSATDRGNYQPQHF
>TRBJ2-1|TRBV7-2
CASSLVRGGTSDEQFF
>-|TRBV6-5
CASSPVGGALYEQYF
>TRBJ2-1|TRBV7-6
CASTRGNEQFF
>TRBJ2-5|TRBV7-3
CASSFGGGTEETQYF
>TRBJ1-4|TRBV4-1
CASSPDRVNEKLFF
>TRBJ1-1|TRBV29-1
CSGTDRGAVNTEAFF
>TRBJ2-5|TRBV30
CAWGRTNGETQYF
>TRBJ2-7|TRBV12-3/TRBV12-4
CASSLVMGTGSNEQYF
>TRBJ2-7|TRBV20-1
CSARGDYYEQYF
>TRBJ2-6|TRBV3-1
CASSQDVATGANVLTF
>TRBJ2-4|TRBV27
CASRPGGGQGYAKNIQYF
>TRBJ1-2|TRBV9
CASSVVREGYGYTF
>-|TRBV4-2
CASSPGDSPNLFYEQYF
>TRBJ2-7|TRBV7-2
CASSSGRAGVTPPYEQYF
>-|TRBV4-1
CASSQAGGAEQETQFF
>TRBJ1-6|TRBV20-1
CSARSPLHF
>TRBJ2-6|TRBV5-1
CASSLFARVTGSGANVLTF
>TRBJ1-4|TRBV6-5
CASRGQAMVEKLFF
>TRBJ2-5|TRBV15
CATSRGGNQETQYF
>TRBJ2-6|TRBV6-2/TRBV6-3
CASIKLPTSGANVLTF
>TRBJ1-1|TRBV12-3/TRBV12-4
CASSPLPVMVTEAFF
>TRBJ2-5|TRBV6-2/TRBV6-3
CASSYESYQETQYF
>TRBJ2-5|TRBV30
CATGQSSYNEQYF
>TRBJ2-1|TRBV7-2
CASSSWTSGGRGEQFF
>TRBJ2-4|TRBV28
CASSLTGAAKNIQYF
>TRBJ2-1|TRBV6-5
CASSYSKFSGRDRSRGQFF
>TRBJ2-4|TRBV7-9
CASSSPAGLAKNIQYF
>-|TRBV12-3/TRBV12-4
CASSPIAGVEDEQYF